This T cell receptor beta chain appears in the sequencing data of a study of blood T cell repertoires in COVID-19. Study at large: Samples of COVID-19 (acute and convalescent) were obtained from the United States, Italy and Spain. From T cells, B-cell-depleted T cells, or PBMCs came the material, which was cDNA or gDNA.

This clone was detected a few times. Authors' data handling: Nucleated cell counts were estimated from reference gene primer amplification. Repertoires were generated with immunoSEQ multiplex PCR, while TCRdb's copy carries only in-frame clones and drops some. Clonal size and the V and J genes are those of that table, whereas D and trimming came from the DNA. The table includes some 140,000 clones, roughly 79% detected once. The CDR3 covers 13 residues. The germline V and J ends were trimmed by 3 bases and 2 bases, with 7 bases remaining between them. The sequence was obtained from a human donor in a cohort sampled during active COVID-19. The sequenced sample consisted of peripheral blood. This chain links TRBV12-3 or TRBV12-4 with TRBJ1-1; D perhaps matches TRBD1 (5 bases). The CDR3 loop is CASSFGGNTEAFF. CDR3 sequence (DNA): TGTGCCAGCAGTTTCGGGGGAAACACTGAAGCTTTCTTT.